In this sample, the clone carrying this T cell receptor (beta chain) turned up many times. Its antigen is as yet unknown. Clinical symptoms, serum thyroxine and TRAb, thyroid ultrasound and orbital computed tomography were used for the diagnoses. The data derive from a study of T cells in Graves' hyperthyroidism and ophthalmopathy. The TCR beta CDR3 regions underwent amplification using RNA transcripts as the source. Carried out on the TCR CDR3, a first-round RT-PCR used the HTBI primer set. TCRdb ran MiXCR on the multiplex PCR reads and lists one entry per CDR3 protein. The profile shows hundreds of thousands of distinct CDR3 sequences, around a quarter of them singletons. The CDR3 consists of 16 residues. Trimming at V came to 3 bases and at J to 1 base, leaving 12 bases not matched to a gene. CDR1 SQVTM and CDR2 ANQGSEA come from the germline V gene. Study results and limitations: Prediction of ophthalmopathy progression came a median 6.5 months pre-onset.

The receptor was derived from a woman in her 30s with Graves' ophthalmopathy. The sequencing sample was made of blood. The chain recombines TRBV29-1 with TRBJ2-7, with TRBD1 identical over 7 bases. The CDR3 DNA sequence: TGCAGCGTTGAGTTGGAGATGGTGGGACAGTCCTACGAGCAGTACTTC. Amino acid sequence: CSVELEMVGQSYEQYF.